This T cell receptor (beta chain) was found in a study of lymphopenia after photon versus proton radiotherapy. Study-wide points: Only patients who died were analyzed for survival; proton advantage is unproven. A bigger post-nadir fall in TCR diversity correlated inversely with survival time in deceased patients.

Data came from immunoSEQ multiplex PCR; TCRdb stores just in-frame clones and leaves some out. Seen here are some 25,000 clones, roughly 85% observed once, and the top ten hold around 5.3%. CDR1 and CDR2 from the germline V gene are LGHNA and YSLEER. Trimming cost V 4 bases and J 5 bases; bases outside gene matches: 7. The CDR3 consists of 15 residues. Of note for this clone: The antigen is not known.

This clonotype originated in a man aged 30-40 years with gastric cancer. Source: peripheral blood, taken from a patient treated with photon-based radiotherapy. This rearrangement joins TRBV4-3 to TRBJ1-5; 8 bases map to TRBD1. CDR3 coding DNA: TGCGCCAGCAGCCTCGGAGCGACAGGGGATCAGCCCCAGCATTTT. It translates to CASSLGATGDQPQHF.